What follows are 3 T cell receptor beta chains derived from one specimen sequenced in a study of spatial heterogeneity in lung cancer (dated by TCRdb to the late 2010s). Sample time point, as interpreted from the label and publication: sample taken at primary tumor resection. Library prep was done by 5' RACE. Sequencing was carried out with a NextSeq 500. TCRdb passed the public sequencing reads through fastp at Q25 and MiXCR, retaining productive beta sequences. A single entry per CDR3 protein holds the most common genes and DNA from its merged rows. The sample table holds tens of thousands of distinct CDR3 sequences, of which approximately 13% were seen once. The leading ten clones occupy 50% to 60% of the sample. The input for sequencing was PBMCs, taken at surgery. These receptors all come from a male donor with early-stage non-small cell lung cancer.

The rearrangement joins TRBV12-3 or TRBV12-4 to TRBJ1-5; no reliable D call. This CDR3 has 13 residues. The V end lost 4 bases, the J end lost 1 base, and 5 bases lay between the germline ends. The CDR3 is CASSYQSNQPQHF. The CDR3 DNA follows: TGTGCCAGCAGTTACCAGAGCAATCAGCCCCAGCATTTT.

The rearrangement joins TRBV7-9 to TRBJ1-1, with TRBD1 matching over 7 bases. The CDR3 contains 14 residues. Germline loops: CDR1 SEHNR, CDR2 FQNEAQ (reference sequence). The ends lost 4 bases at V and 4 bases at J; junction bases unmatched: 6. CDR3 bases: TGTGCCAGCAGCTACGGACAGGTTGGCACTGAAGCTTTCTTT. Amino acids: CASSYGQVGTEAFF.

This clonotype was seen more than once but under ten times. V is TRBV2 and J is TRBJ2-1, with a tentative D call TRBD1 (6 bases). In germline, CDR1 is SNHLY, CDR2 FYNNEI. V was pared by 7 bases and J by 6 bases, with 16 bases between. This CDR3 is 14 amino acids long. The CDR3, as DNA: TGTGCCAGCATGGTATGGGCAGGGGTCAATGAGCAGTTCTTC. Translated: CASMVWAGVNEQFF.